Included here is one T cell receptor (beta chain) sequence, with context. Original methodology: Amplifying reference gene primers gave estimates of nucleated cell counts. This table comes from immunoSEQ multiplex PCR, and its TCRdb copy is limited to in-frame clones, with some not included. Clonal size and the V and J genes are those of that table, whereas D and trimming came from the DNA. The sample lists tens of thousands of clones, approximately 91% occurring once. These data originate in a study of blood T cell repertoires in COVID-19. CDR3 length: 16 residues. The germline V gene encodes CDR1 SGHRS and CDR2 YFSETQ. The V and J ends lost 0 bases and 0 bases, in that order; junction bases with no gene match: 4.

This receptor was identified in a man aged 45 to 65 with active COVID-19. Material: peripheral blood. This chain connects TRBV5-1 to TRBJ2-7; 9 nucleotides agree with TRBD1. CDR3 sequence (DNA): TGCGCCAGCAGCTTGGCCTTGGACAGGGGCTCCTACGAGCAGTACTTC. It is translated as CASSLALDRGSYEQYF.